These 28 T cell receptor beta chains were sequenced from one sample in a study of OX40 agonist ivuxolimab in advanced cancers. Here immunoSEQ multiplex PCR was the method, and the copy in TCRdb shows in-frame clones only, minus some. This sample has around 67,000 clones, with approximately 81% found just once. Here the sequenced sample was CD4+ or CD8+ T cells sorted from blood, taken in a trial of the OX40 agonist ivuxolimab. These receptor sequences come from an adult with an advanced solid tumor such as melanoma, head and neck, liver or kidney cancer.

This clone was detected only once. J is TRBJ2-5 and V is TRBV4-1, with D hard to call. The germline gives CDR1 MGHRA, CDR2 YSYEKL. The CDR3 runs 14 residues. V was shortened by 1 base and J by 5 bases, with 11 bases between the two germline ends. As DNA, the CDR3 is TGCGCCAGCAGCCAAGGCGCCGTTTGGGAGACCCAGTACTTC. Translating it yields CASSQGAVWETQYF.

This chain joins TRBV18 and TRBJ1-2; D is perhaps TRBD1 (6 bases). The germline gives CDR1 KGHSH, CDR2 LQKENI. With 0 bases removed from V and 1 base from J, the gap between germline ends came to 12 bases. This CDR3 is built from 16 residues. As DNA, the CDR3 is TGTGCCAGCTCACCACCCGGGACACCGGATAACTATGGCTACACCTTC. It translates to CASSPPGTPDNYGYTF. Combining the CDR3 with reference TRBV18 and TRBJ1-2 gives the whole variable domain NAGVMQNPRHLVRRRGQEARLRCSPMKGHSHVYWYRQLPEEGLKFMVYLQKENIIDESGMPKERFSAEFPKEGPSILRIQQVVRGDSAAYFCASSPPGTPDNYGYTFGSGTRLTVV.

This chain joins TRBV5-4 and TRBJ2-1, with D possibly matching TRBD1 (6 bases). Germline lookup yields CDR1 SGHNT and CDR2 YYREEE (reference sequence). The V end was cut by 0 bases, the J end by 5 bases, with 12 bases between. This CDR3 has 15 amino acids. In nucleotides, the CDR3 is TGTGCCAGCAGCTTGGACCCGGGACAAAACAATGAGCAGTTCTTC. Translating gives CASSLDPGQNNEQFF.

The chain has TRBV11-1 and TRBJ2-1; D may be TRBD1 (6 bases). Germline assignment: CDR1 SGHAT and CDR2 FQDESV (reference sequence). This CDR3 has 15 residues. Trimming removed 3 bases at V and 0 bases at J, with 9 bases between. The CDR3 DNA sequence: TGTGCCAGCAGCTTCAGGGGAAGCTCCTACAATGAGCAGTTCTTC. Encoded protein: CASSFRGSSYNEQFF.

This clone has more than one count but fewer than ten. The chain has TRBV11-2 and TRBJ1-1, with D maybe TRBD1 (6 bases). In germline, CDR1 is SGHAT, CDR2 FQNNGV. The CDR3 extends over 13 amino acids. Between the trimmed V and J ends, which lost 5 bases and 8 bases, there was a span of 15 bases. DNA of the CDR3: TGTGCCAGCAGCCTCGGGACGAGGGGGGAAGCTTTCTTT. Translating gives CASSLGTRGEAFF.

This sequence joins TRBV5-1 and TRBJ2-7, with 10 bases identical to TRBD1. There are 16 residues in the CDR3. V lost 0 bases to trimming and J lost 5 bases; unmatched junction nucleotides: 8. CDR1 and CDR2 (germline): SGHRS, YFSETQ. This CDR3 is CASSLGPGTGDDEQYF. The CDR3 DNA is TGCGCCAGCAGCTTGGGACCCGGGACAGGGGACGACGAGCAGTACTTC.

This clone was seen just once. V gene TRBV2 combines with J gene TRBJ1-1; TRBD1 is a possible D gene (5 bases). This CDR3 is 18 amino acids long. Germline V gene data show CDR1 as SNHLY and CDR2 as FYNNEI. Trimming cost V 5 bases and J 7 bases, with 29 bases left between them. CDR3 sequence: CASSSIGVVGQGDFEAFF. The CDR3 DNA reads TGTGCCAGCAGTTCGATTGGGGTTGTCGGGCAGGGAGATTTTGAAGCTTTCTTT.

The genes are TRBV7-8 and TRBJ1-2, with 8 bases fitting TRBD1. CDR3 length: 17 amino acids. The germline gives CDR1 SGHVS, CDR2 FQNEAQ. J was trimmed by 4 bases and V by 1 base; bases with no gene match: 11. CDR3 protein: CASSLEGQGALGYGYTF. CDR3 bases: TGTGCCAGCAGCTTAGAGGGCCAGGGGGCTCTGGGCTATGGCTACACCTTC.

This chain connects TRBV30 to TRBJ1-1; 8 bases are shared with TRBD1. Germline loops: CDR1 GTSNPN, CDR2 SVGIG (reference sequence). The CDR3 consists of 13 residues. Trimming took 4 bases from V and 5 from J; bases not matched to a gene: 6. The CDR3 DNA is TGTGCCTGGACCCAGGGGGCGAGGACTGAAGCTTTCTTT. Translated: CAWTQGARTEAFF.

Here the CDR3 reads CAIQGGPGELFF. The CDR3 region has the DNA TGTGCCATCCAGGGGGGGCCCGGGGAGCTGTTTTTT. The gene calls are TRBV10-3 and TRBJ2-2; the D gene could be TRBD1 or TRBD2 (7 bases each). CDR3 length equals 12 residues. Germline V gives CDR1 ENHRY, CDR2 SYGVKD. V lost 8 bases to trimming and J lost 6 bases, with 10 bases between them.

In the case of this clone: The identical CDR3 is also encoded by other nucleotide sequences in the sample. The chain links TRBV29-1 to TRBJ1-2; tentatively, D is TRBD1 (5 bases). The CDR3 length is 11 residues. Germline CDR1 reads SQVTM; CDR2 reads ANQGSEA. Trimming left V 6 bases short and J 7 bases short, with 12 bases between. The CDR3: CSVVGVRGYTF. Here the CDR3 DNA reads TGCAGCGTAGTAGGGGTCCGTGGCTACACCTTC.

The rearrangement links TRBV5-8 to TRBJ1-1; D not certain. The V and J ends lost 3 bases and 1 base respectively, with 7 bases between them. CDR3 length: 13 amino acids. Germline V gives CDR1 SGHTS, CDR2 YDEGEE. The CDR3 DNA reads as TGTGCCAGCAGCTCTCAGTCGAACACTGAAGCTTTCTTT. This codes for CASSSQSNTEAFF.

The chain joins TRBV19 to TRBJ2-5; 15 nucleotides line up with TRBD2. The CDR3 is 17 residues long. With V trimmed by 5 bases and J by 4 bases, 8 bases remained unmatched. CDR1 and CDR2 (germline): LNHDA, SQIVND (reference sequence). In nucleotides, the CDR3 is TGTGCCAGTAGTTCTGGGACTAGCGGGAGGTTCGGAGAGACCCAGTACTTC. Its protein product is CASSSGTSGRFGETQYF.

This clone has just a few counts. The rearrangement uses TRBV28 and TRBJ2-3, with 9 bases matching TRBD1. Germline V gene lookup returns CDR1 MDHEN and CDR2 SYDVKM. This CDR3 region has 16 residues. J lost 5 bases, V lost 2 bases, and 8 bases had no gene match. CDR3 coding DNA: TGTGCCAGCAGTTTAAAGGTTAGACAGGGGGAAGATACGCAGTATTTT. Protein product: CASSLKVRQGEDTQYF. Full variable domain (remainder filled in from reference TRBV28 and TRBJ2-3): DVKVTQSSRYLVKRTGEKVFLECVQDMDHENMFWYRQDPGLGLRLIYFSYDVKMKEKGDIPEGYSVSREKKERFSLILESASTNQTSMYLCASSLKVRQGEDTQYFGPGTRLTVL.

Only a few counts were recorded for this clone. The V and J genes are TRBV4-1 and TRBJ2-6; 7 bases match TRBD1. Germline V gene lookup returns CDR1 MGHRA and CDR2 YSYEKL. This CDR3 is 19 amino acids long. V lost 4 bases, J lost 0 bases, and 12 bases stayed unmatched. DNA of the CDR3: TGCGCCAGCAGCCTCCAGGGGGTGGCCCTCGGCTCTGGGGCCAACGTCCTGACTTTC. Translated: CASSLQGVALGSGANVLTF.

V and J are TRBV5-1 and TRBJ1-1, with 7 bases lining up with TRBD1. This CDR3 is built from 14 residues. Per germline, CDR1 SGHRS and CDR2 YFSETQ. J gave up 0 bases and V 6 bases, and 5 bases lay outside the gene matches. This CDR3 is CASTAGGLNTEAFF. The DNA for the CDR3 is TGCGCCAGCACGGCAGGGGGGTTGAACACTGAAGCTTTCTTT. Together with reference TRBV5-1 and TRBJ1-1, the CDR3 gives the full variable domain: KAGVTQTPRYLIKTRGQQVTLSCSPISGHRSVSWYQQTPGQGLQFLFEYFSETQRNKGNFPGRFSGRQFSNSRSEMNVSTLELGDSALYLCASTAGGLNTEAFFGQGTRLTVV.

The chain recombines TRBV29-1 with TRBJ2-7; 9 bases are a match to TRBD1. Looked up from germline, CDR1 is SQVTM and CDR2 is ANQGSEA. Losses at the gene ends were 5 bases for V and 1 base for J; bases not matched to a gene: 6. CDR3 size: 14 residues. In DNA form, the CDR3 reads TGCAGCGTTTTCGACAGGGGGGTATCCTACGAGCAGTACTTC. This encodes CSVFDRGVSYEQYF.

The CDR3 DNA is TGTGCCAGCAGCTTAGCACGGCAGCAAGAGACCCAGTACTTC. As protein: CASSLARQQETQYF. V usage is TRBV7-2 and J usage is TRBJ2-5; D remains unclear. This CDR3 region has 14 residues. With 0 bases removed from V and 2 bases from J, the gap between germline ends came to 7 bases. Germline V gene lookup returns CDR1 SGHTA and CDR2 FQGNSA.

This chain connects TRBV2 to TRBJ2-4; D may match TRBD1 or TRBD2 (5 bases each). CDR3 length equals 13 residues. V lost 3 bases and J lost 6, with 9 bases in between. Germline CDR1 SNHLY, CDR2 FYNNEI. CDR3 coding DNA: TGTGCCAGCAGTGAGGTTGGGGGAAACATTCAGTACTTC. Its translation is CASSEVGGNIQYF.

V and J are TRBV5-5 and TRBJ1-1; TRBD1 agrees at 7 bases. Germline CDR1 reads SGHKS; CDR2 reads YYEKEE (reference sequence). The CDR3 sequence is 14 residues long. V trimming: 3 bases; J trimming: 5 bases; junction bases outside the gene matches: 7. This chain's CDR3 is CASSSEQGWTEAFF. The CDR3 coding sequence is TGTGCCAGCAGCTCCGAACAGGGGTGGACTGAAGCTTTCTTT.

The chain joins TRBV7-8 to TRBJ2-5; TRBD1 aligns across 9 bases. V lost 5 bases to trimming and J lost 7 bases; unmatched junction nucleotides: 8. The CDR3 covers 14 residues. CDR1 and CDR2 from the germline V gene are SGHVS and FQNEAQ. The CDR3 loop reads CASSQGQGSGTQYF. DNA for the CDR3: TGTGCCAGCAGCCAGGGACAGGGTTCTGGGACCCAGTACTTC. The whole variable domain, filled in from reference TRBV7-8 and TRBJ2-5, reads GAGVSQSPRYKVAKRGQDVALRCDPISGHVSLFWYQQALGQGPEFLTYFQNEAQLDKSGLPSDRFFAERPEGSVSTLKIQRTQQEDSAVYLCASSQGQGSGTQYFGPGTRLLVL.

This chain joins TRBV28 and TRBJ2-1, with 16 bases identical to TRBD2. The CDR3 is 16 residues long. V gave up 7 bases and J gave up 10 bases; unmatched junction bases: 10. CDR1 MDHEN and CDR2 SYDVKM come from the germline V gene. The CDR3 coding sequence is TGTGCCAGCAAAGGGGCAGGGACTAGCGGGAGGGGAGAGCAGTTCTTC. Translating gives CASKGAGTSGRGEQFF.

The rearrangement uses TRBV28 and TRBJ2-1, with D uncertain. V gave up 2 bases and J gave up 5 bases, with 7 bases separating them. CDR1 and CDR2 from the germline V gene are MDHEN and SYDVKM. The CDR3 has 13 residues. The CDR3 DNA reads as TGTGCCAGCAGTTTAATTAGGGACAATGAGCAGTTCTTC. This codes for CASSLIRDNEQFF.

The chain joins TRBV10-3 to TRBJ1-1; D unresolved. V gave up 0 bases and J gave up 1 base, with 0 bases separating them. Germline V lookup: CDR1 ENHRY, CDR2 SYGVKD. This CDR3 has 12 residues. CDR3 sequence reads: CAISESNTEAFF. The CDR3 DNA reads as TGTGCCATCAGTGAGTCGAACACTGAAGCTTTCTTT.

This chain joins TRBV11-3 and TRBJ2-7, with D possibly being TRBD1 (6 bases). Germline values: CDR1 SGHNT, CDR2 YENEEA. V lost 5 bases and J 6 bases, leaving 11 bases between the germline ends. The CDR3 spans 12 residues. Here the CDR3 DNA reads TGTGCCAGCAGCCGCACCAGGGGCGAGCAGTACTTC. This encodes CASSRTRGEQYF.

The rearrangement uses TRBV5-1 and TRBJ2-2; 11 bases are a match to TRBD2. CDR1 SGHRS and CDR2 YFSETQ come from the germline V gene. This CDR3 has 16 residues. Trimming took 5 bases from V and 3 from J; bases not matched to a gene: 6. CDR3 in amino acids: CASSLAGGLDTGELFF. CDR3 sequence (DNA): TGCGCCAGCAGTTTAGCGGGAGGGTTGGACACCGGGGAGCTGTTTTTT.

With regard to this clone: An end of the junction does not agree with germline; a read error may underlie this. V and J are TRBV20-1 and TRBJ2-7; 8 bases match TRBD1. The germline V gene encodes CDR1 DFQATT and CDR2 SNEGSKA (reference sequence). The CDR3 runs 11 residues. CDR3 loop: CSARDPDRVLF. CDR3 DNA: TGCAGTGCTAGAGATCCGGACAGGGTCCTCTTC.

This sequence joins TRBV5-5 and TRBJ2-5; 7 nucleotides align to TRBD2. Per germline, CDR1 SGHKS and CDR2 YYEKEE (reference sequence). Trimming at V came to 3 bases and at J to 5 bases, leaving 10 bases not matched to a gene. This CDR3 contains 15 residues. The CDR3 nucleotides are TGTGCCAGCAGCTCCAATGTTGGGGGGGAGGAGACCCAGTACTTC. This translates into CASSSNVGGEETQYF.